The 10 T cell receptor beta chains below come from one sample, sequenced in a study of CD8+ T cells in alopecia areata. Treatment: oral pan-JAK inhibitor, 5-10 mg twice daily. RNA, once extracted, was reverse transcribed into cDNA for use as the sequencing template. Generated by immunoSEQ multiplex PCR, the TCRdb table keeps only in-frame clones and is missing some. The sample lists approximately 210,000 clones, roughly three fifths seen once, with roughly 1.2% in the top ten. The source was CD4+ T cells sorted from blood, collected at approximately week 42, from a patient treated with tofacitinib. The receptors stem from a human donor with alopecia areata.

The gene calls are TRBV9 and TRBJ1-1, with 7 bases aligning to TRBD1. Per the germline V gene, CDR1 is SGDLS and CDR2 is YYNGEE. J gave up 3 bases and V 0 bases, and 8 bases lay outside the gene matches. The CDR3 extends over 16 amino acids. In nucleotides, the CDR3 is TGTGCCAGCAGCGTAGGTTTCGGAGGGGGCTACACTGAAGCTTTCTTT. Translating gives CASSVGFGGGYTEAFF.

The chain joins TRBV6-6 to TRBJ2-2; D may be TRBD2 (7 bases). The germline V and J ends were trimmed by 6 bases and 0 bases, with 11 bases remaining between them. CDR1 is MNHNY, CDR2 SVGAGI, per germline (reference sequence). The CDR3 is made up of 15 amino acids. The CDR3 loop reads CASRTGGANTGELFF. As DNA, the CDR3 is TGTGCCAGCAGGACGGGGGGCGCGAACACCGGGGAGCTGTTTTTT.

This rearrangement joins TRBV29-1 to TRBJ2-3, with 9 bases matching TRBD2. The germline V gene encodes CDR1 SQVTM and CDR2 ANQGSEA. Unmatched junction bases numbered 1, after V lost 6 bases and J lost 0 bases. The CDR3 runs to 13 residues. The DNA for the CDR3 is TGCAGCGTGACTAGCGGTAGCACAGATACGCAGTATTTT. Its protein is CSVTSGSTDTQYF.

The genes are TRBV30 and TRBJ2-2, with D perhaps TRBD1 (6 bases). V dropped 4 bases and J dropped 5 bases, with 11 bases sitting between them. The CDR3 is 13 amino acids. Germline V gene lookup returns CDR1 GTSNPN and CDR2 SVGIG (reference sequence). The CDR3, as DNA: TGTGCCTGGACAGGGGATCAAACCGGGGAGCTGTTTTTT. It yields the protein CAWTGDQTGELFF.

For the CDR3, the DNA is TGTGCCAGCAGCTTGCTTCAGGGAATAGGGGAGCAGTTCTTC. Amino acid sequence: CASSLLQGIGEQFF. The chain uses TRBV7-2 and TRBJ2-1; a weak D match, TRBD1 (5 bases). CDR3 length equals 14 residues. The germline CDR1 and CDR2 sequences are SGHTA and FQGNSA. V shed 3 bases and J shed 10 bases, with 16 bases lying between them.

This rearrangement joins TRBV10-3 to TRBJ1-5, with 9 bases identical to TRBD1. There are 15 residues in the CDR3. Looked up from germline, CDR1 is ENHRY and CDR2 is SYGVKD. Trimming took 2 bases from V and 4 from J; bases not matched to a gene: 3. CDR3 coding DNA: TGTGCCATCAGTGAGCTAGGGACAGGGAATCAGCCCCAGCATTTT. The encoded protein is CAISELGTGNQPQHF.

This sequence joins TRBV29-1 and TRBJ1-2; D is undetermined. This CDR3 spans 15 amino acids. Germline CDR1 and CDR2: SQVTM and ANQGSEA. V lost 6 bases to trimming and J lost 0 bases, with 17 bases between them. As DNA, the CDR3 is TGCAGCGTCGGGGTAACGGGGAGGACTAACTATGGCTACACCTTC. Translating it yields CSVGVTGRTNYGYTF.

The sample holds one count of this clone. CDR3 in amino acids: CASSWDSGRQPQHF. In DNA, the CDR3 is TGTGCCAGCAGCTGGGATTCGGGGCGCCAGCCCCAGCATTTT. This chain uses TRBV7-2 with TRBJ1-5; D perhaps matches TRBD1 (5 bases). The CDR3 extends over 14 amino acids. The germline CDR1 and CDR2 sequences are SGHTA and FQGNSA. V was cut by 4 bases and J by 7 bases, with 14 bases left in between.

This chain joins TRBV4-3 and TRBJ2-1, with unresolved D. CDR1 is LGHNA and CDR2 is YSLEER in the germline V gene. Trimming left V 1 base short and J 8 bases short, with 18 bases between. The CDR3 spans 16 residues. In DNA, the CDR3 is TGCGCCAGCAGCCAAGCCCTGTCTGGCGGTCTTCATGAGCAGTTCTTC. This codes for CASSQALSGGLHEQFF.

Written as DNA, the CDR3 is TGCGCCAGCAGATCTCAAGAGACCCAGTACTTC. This sequence encodes CASRSQETQYF. This rearrangement joins TRBV5-1 to TRBJ2-5, with D unresolved. The CDR3 covers 11 residues. Trimming pared 5 bases from V and 2 bases from J, leaving 4 bases between. Germline V gene sequence: CDR1 SGHRS, CDR2 YFSETQ.